These 9 T cell receptor beta chains share one sample of origin, sequenced in a study of T cell repertoires in cytomegalovirus infection. No antigen has been identified for these receptors. Each CDR3 protein gets one entry after TCRdb re-called the reads with MiXCR. The repertoire holds around 500,000 distinct CDR3 sequences, with about 42% as singletons. The source material was cultured PBMCs, sampled from culture after CMV antigen stimulation. These receptors were collected from a human donor in good health (CMV status not recorded). Some clones in this sample may be carry-over from other donors' samples.

The chain combines TRBV25-1 with TRBJ2-1; 9 bases align to TRBD2. Germline V gene sequence: CDR1 MGHDK, CDR2 SYGVNS. The CDR3 spans 14 residues. After removal of 7 bases from V and 4 bases from J, the junction contained 5 bases not matched to a gene. The chain's CDR3 is CASTGRGGYNEQFF. The DNA for the CDR3 is TGTGCCAGCACCGGGCGGGGGGGTTACAATGAGCAGTTCTTC.

The V call is TRBV20-1, the J call TRBJ1-5; maybe TRBD1 (5 bases). The V and J ends lost 0 bases and 0 bases respectively, with 12 bases between them. The V gene's germline CDR1 is DFQATT and CDR2 SNEGSKA (reference sequence). This CDR3 has 16 residues. The CDR3 reads CSARDFRQGSNQPQHF. Here the CDR3 DNA reads TGCAGTGCTAGAGATTTTCGGCAGGGTAGCAATCAGCCCCAGCATTTT.

This clonotype was picked up a small number of times. The CDR3 region is CASSFLAGGIESTGEQFF. The CDR3 DNA follows: TGTGCCAGCAGCTTCCTAGCGGGGGGGATTGAGAGTACAGGGGAGCAGTTCTTC. The V and J genes are TRBV11-1 and TRBJ2-1, with 12 bases fitting TRBD2. Per the germline V gene, CDR1 is SGHAT and CDR2 is FQDESV (reference sequence). The CDR3 totals 18 residues. V trimming: 3 bases; J trimming: 10 bases; junction bases outside the gene matches: 16. The variable domain in full, with the rest retrieved from reference TRBV11-1 and TRBJ2-1, is EAEVAQSPRYKITEKSQAVAFWCDPISGHATLYWYRQILGQGPELLVQFQDESVVDDSQLPKDRFSAERLKGVDSTLKIQPAELGDSAMYLCASSFLAGGIESTGEQFFGPGTRLTVL.

The chain has TRBV5-1 and TRBJ2-7; D possibly uses TRBD1 or TRBD2 (5 bases each). This CDR3 region has 15 residues. V was cut by 4 bases and J by 0 bases, with 14 bases left in between. Germline V gives CDR1 SGHRS, CDR2 YFSETQ. CDR3 sequence: CASSPPPGTSYEQYF. For the CDR3, the DNA is TGCGCCAGCAGCCCCCCCCCCGGGACCTCCTACGAGCAGTACTTC.

The chain joins TRBV6-1 to TRBJ2-5; weak D call: TRBD1 (6 bases). Trimming took off 0 bases at V and 1 base at J, with 12 bases between the two ends. CDR1 is MNHNS and CDR2 is SASEGT in the germline V gene. The CDR3 loop spans 16 amino acids. CDR3 region: CASSEAVGQIQETQYF. CDR3 coding DNA: TGTGCCAGCAGTGAAGCGGTCGGACAGATCCAAGAGACCCAGTACTTC.

The chain is built from TRBV7-6 and TRBJ1-2; D gene unclear. CDR1 and CDR2 (germline): SGHVS, FNYEAQ. V shed 1 base and J shed 4 bases, with 16 bases lying between them. The CDR3 consists of 16 residues. The CDR3, as DNA: TGTGCCAGCAGCTTAGAAGCGTACAGTTCAGGCTATGGCTACACCTTC. Translation gives CASSLEAYSSGYGYTF.

This clonotype was seen only a few times. The chain uses TRBV7-9 and TRBJ2-2; no reliable D call. Trimming shortened V by 2 bases and J by 4 bases, and 5 bases separated the two germline ends. This CDR3 has 13 residues. Per the germline V gene, CDR1 is SEHNR and CDR2 is FQNEAQ (reference sequence). CDR3 region: CASSLTITGELFF. In DNA form, the CDR3 reads TGTGCCAGCAGCTTAACGATCACCGGGGAGCTGTTTTTT.

In this sample, this clonotype turned up many times. The genes are TRBV7-2 and TRBJ2-1, with D possibly matching TRBD2 (5 bases). V dropped 3 bases and J dropped 8 bases, with 14 bases sitting between them. The V gene's germline CDR1 is SGHTA and CDR2 FQGNSA. The CDR3 is 14 amino acids. The CDR3 DNA sequence: TGTGCCAGCAGCTTCTCGAGGGTTTTTGATGAGCAGTTCTTC. Amino acids: CASSFSRVFDEQFF.

There are a few counts of this clonotype. The chain joins TRBV7-2 to TRBJ2-3; D gene ambiguous. V was clipped by 5 bases and J by 2 bases, with 8 bases between them. CDR1 is SGHTA, CDR2 FQGNSA, per germline. The CDR3 runs 13 residues. CDR3 region: CASSPAPTDTQYF. CDR3 bases: TGTGCCAGCAGCCCCGCCCCCACAGATACGCAGTATTTT.